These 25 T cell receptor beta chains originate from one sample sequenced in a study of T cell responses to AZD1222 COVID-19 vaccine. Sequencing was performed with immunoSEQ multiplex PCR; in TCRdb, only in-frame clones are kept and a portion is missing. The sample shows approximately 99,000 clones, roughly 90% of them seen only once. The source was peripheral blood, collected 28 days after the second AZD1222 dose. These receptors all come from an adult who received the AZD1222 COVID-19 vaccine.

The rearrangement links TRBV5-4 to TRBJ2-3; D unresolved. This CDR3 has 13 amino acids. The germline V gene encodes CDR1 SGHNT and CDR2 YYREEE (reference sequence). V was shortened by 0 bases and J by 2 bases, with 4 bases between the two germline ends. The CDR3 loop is CASSLVNTDTQYF. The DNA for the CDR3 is TGTGCCAGCAGCTTGGTCAACACAGATACGCAGTATTTT.

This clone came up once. CDR3 loop: CASRGQGATEAFF. Written as DNA, the CDR3 is TGTGCCAGCAGGGGACAGGGGGCCACTGAAGCTTTCTTT. The rearrangement joins TRBV2 to TRBJ1-1; 12 nucleotides line up with TRBD1. The CDR3 totals 13 residues. From germline, CDR1 is SNHLY and CDR2 FYNNEI. Germline trimming cut 6 bases from V and 4 bases from J; bases unmatched to any gene: 0. The variable domain in full, completed from reference TRBV2 and TRBJ1-1, reads EPEVTQTPSHQVTQMGQEVILRCVPISNHLYFYWYRQILGQKVEFLVSFYNNEISEKSEIFDDQFSVERPDGSNFTLKIRSTKLEDSAMYFCASRGQGATEAFFGQGTRLTVV.

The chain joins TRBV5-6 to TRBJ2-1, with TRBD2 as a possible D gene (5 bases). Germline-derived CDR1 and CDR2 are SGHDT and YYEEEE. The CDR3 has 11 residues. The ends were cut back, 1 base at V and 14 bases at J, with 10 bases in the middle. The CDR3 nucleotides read TGTGCCAGCAGCTTGTGGACGGAGGAGTTCTTC. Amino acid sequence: CASSLWTEEFF.

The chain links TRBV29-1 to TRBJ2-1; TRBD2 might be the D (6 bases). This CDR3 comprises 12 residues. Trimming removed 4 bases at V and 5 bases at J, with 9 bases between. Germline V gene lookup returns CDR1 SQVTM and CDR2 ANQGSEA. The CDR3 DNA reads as TGCAGCGTTGGGGCTAGCGACAATGAGCAGTTCTTC. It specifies CSVGASDNEQFF.

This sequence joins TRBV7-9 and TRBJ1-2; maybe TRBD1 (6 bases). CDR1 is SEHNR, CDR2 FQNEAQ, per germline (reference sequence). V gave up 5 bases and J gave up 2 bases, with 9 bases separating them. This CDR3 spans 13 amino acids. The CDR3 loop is CASSRTENYGYTF. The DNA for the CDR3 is TGTGCCAGCAGCCGGACAGAAAACTATGGCTACACCTTC.

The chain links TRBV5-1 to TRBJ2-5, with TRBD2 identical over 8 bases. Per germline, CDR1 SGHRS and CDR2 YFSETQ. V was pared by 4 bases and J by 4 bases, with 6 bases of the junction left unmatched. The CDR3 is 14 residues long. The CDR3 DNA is TGCGCCAGCAGCCAAGGGCTAGCGGGAGAGACCCAGTACTTC. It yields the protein CASSQGLAGETQYF.

CDR3: CASSPEGARRNEQFF. CDR3 coding DNA: TGTGCCAGCAGCCCGGAGGGAGCCAGGAGGAATGAGCAGTTCTTC. V gene TRBV7-2 combines with J gene TRBJ2-1; weak D call: TRBD2 (6 bases). Germline V gene lookup returns CDR1 SGHTA and CDR2 FQGNSA. With 5 bases removed from V and 7 bases from J, the gap between germline ends came to 18 bases. The length of the CDR3 is 15 residues.

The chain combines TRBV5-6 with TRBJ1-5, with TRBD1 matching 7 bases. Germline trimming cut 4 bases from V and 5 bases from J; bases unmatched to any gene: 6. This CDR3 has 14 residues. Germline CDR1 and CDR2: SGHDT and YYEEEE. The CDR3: CASSIGQVDQPQHF. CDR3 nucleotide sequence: TGTGCCAGCAGCATAGGACAGGTTGATCAGCCCCAGCATTTT.

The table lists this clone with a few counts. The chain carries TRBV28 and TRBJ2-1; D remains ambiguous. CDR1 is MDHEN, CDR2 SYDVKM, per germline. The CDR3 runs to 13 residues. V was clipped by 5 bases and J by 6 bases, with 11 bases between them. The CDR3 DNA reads TGTGCCAGCAGTCCCACGCACAGCAATGAGCAGTTCTTC. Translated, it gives CASSPTHSNEQFF.

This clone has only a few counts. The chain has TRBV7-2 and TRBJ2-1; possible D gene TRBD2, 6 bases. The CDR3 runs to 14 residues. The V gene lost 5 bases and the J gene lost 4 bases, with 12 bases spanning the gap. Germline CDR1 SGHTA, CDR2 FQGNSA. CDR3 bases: TGTGCCAGCAGCACCGGTGGGGGGTACAATGAGCAGTTCTTC. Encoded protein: CASSTGGGYNEQFF. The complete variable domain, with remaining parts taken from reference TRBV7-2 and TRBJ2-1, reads GAGVSQSPSNKVTEKGKDVELRCDPISGHTALYWYRQSLGQGLEFLIYFQGNSAPDKSGLPSDRFSAERTGGSVSTLTIQRTQQEDSAVYLCASSTGGGYNEQFFGPGTRLTVL.

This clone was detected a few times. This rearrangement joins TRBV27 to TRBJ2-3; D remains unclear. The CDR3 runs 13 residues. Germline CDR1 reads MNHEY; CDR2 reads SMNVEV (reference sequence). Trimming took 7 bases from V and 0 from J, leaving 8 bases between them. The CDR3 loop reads CASTEDSTDTQYF. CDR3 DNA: TGTGCCAGCACCGAGGACAGCACAGATACGCAGTATTTT.

The CDR3 DNA reads as TGTGCAAGTCGCTTAGAGGTTGAGCAGACCGAGGATCAGCCCCAGCATTTT. Encoded protein: CASRLEVEQTEDQPQHF. The genes are TRBV12-2 and TRBJ1-5. TRBV12-2 is designated a pseudogene. This CDR3 spans 17 amino acids.

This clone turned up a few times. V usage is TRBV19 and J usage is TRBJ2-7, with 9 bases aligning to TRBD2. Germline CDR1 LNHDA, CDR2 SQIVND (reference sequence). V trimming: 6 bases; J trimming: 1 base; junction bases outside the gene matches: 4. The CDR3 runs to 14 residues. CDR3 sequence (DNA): TGTGCCAGTAGACCTAGCGGGATGTCCTACGAGCAGTACTTC. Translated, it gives CASRPSGMSYEQYF.

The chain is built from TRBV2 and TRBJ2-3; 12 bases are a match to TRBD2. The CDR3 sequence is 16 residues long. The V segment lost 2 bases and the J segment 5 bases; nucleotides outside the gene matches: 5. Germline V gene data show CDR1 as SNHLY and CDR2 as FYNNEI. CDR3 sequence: CASSELAGGPGDTQYF. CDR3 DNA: TGTGCCAGCAGTGAACTAGCGGGAGGGCCGGGAGATACGCAGTATTTT.

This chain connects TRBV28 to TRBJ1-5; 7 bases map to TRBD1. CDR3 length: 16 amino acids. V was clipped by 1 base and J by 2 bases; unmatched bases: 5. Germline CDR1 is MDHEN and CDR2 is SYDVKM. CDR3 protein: CASSLSSQGGNQPQHF. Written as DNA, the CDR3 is TGTGCCAGCAGTTTATCCTCGCAGGGGGGCAATCAGCCCCAGCATTTT.

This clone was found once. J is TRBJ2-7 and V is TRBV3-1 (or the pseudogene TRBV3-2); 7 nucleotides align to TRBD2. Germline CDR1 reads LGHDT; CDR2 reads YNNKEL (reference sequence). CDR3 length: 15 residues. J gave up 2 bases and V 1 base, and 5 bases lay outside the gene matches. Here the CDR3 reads CASSQGASGAYEQYF. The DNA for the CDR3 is TGTGCCAGCAGCCAAGGGGCTAGCGGAGCCTACGAGCAGTACTTC.

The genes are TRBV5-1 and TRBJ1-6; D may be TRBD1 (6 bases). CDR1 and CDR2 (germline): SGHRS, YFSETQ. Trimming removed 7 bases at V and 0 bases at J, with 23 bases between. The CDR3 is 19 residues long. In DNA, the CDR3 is TGCGCCAGCCCCAGGAGGGGGACATACCCGAGCTCCTATAATTCACCCCTCCACTTT. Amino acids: CASPRRGTYPSSYNSPLHF. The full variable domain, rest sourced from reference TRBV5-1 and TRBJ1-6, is KAGVTQTPRYLIKTRGQQVTLSCSPISGHRSVSWYQQTPGQGLQFLFEYFSETQRNKGNFPGRFSGRQFSNSRSEMNVSTLELGDSALYLCASPRRGTYPSSYNSPLHFGNGTRLTVT.

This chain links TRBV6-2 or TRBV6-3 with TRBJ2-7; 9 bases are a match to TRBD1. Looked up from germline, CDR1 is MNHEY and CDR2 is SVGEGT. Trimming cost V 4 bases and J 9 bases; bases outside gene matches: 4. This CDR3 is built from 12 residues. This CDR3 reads CASSSQGAGQYF. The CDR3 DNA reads TGTGCCAGCAGTTCACAGGGGGCTGGGCAGTACTTC.

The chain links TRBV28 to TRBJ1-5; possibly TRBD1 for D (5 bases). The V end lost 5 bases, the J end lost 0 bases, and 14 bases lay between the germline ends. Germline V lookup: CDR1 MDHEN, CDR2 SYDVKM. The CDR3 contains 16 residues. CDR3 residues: CASSVRSGVSNQPQHF. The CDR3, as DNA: TGTGCCAGCAGTGTCCGTTCGGGGGTTAGCAATCAGCCCCAGCATTTT. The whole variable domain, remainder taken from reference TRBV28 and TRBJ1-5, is DVKVTQSSRYLVKRTGEKVFLECVQDMDHENMFWYRQDPGLGLRLIYFSYDVKMKEKGDIPEGYSVSREKKERFSLILESASTNQTSMYLCASSVRSGVSNQPQHFGDGTRLSIL.

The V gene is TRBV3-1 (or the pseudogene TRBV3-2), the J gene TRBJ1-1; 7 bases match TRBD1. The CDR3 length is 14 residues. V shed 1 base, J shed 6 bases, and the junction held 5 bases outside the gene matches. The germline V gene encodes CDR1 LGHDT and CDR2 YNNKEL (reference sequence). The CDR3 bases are TGTGCCAGCAGCCAAGGCAGGGGGATCTCTGAAGCTTTCTTT. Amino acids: CASSQGRGISEAFF.

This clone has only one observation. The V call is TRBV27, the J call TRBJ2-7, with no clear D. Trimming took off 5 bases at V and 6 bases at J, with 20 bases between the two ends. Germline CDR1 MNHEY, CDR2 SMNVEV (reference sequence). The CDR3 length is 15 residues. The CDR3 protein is CASSRLKVRVSEQYF. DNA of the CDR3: TGTGCCAGCAGTCGCCTTAAAGTACGGGTTTCCGAGCAGTACTTC.

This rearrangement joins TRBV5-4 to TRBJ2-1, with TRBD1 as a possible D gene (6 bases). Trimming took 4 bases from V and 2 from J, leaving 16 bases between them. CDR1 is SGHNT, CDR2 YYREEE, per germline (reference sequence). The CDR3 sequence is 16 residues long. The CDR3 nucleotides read TGTGCCAGCAGCCACGTCGGGAAGGGGGCCTACAATGAGCAGTTCTTC. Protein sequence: CASSHVGKGAYNEQFF.

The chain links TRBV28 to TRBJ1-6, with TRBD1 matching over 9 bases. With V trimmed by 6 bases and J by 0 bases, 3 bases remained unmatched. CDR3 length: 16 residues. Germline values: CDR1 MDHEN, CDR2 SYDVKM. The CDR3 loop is CASRTGGSSYNSPLHF. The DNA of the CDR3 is TGTGCCAGCAGGACAGGGGGGAGCTCCTATAATTCACCCCTCCACTTT. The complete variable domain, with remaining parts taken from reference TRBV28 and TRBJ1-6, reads DVKVTQSSRYLVKRTGEKVFLECVQDMDHENMFWYRQDPGLGLRLIYFSYDVKMKEKGDIPEGYSVSREKKERFSLILESASTNQTSMYLCASRTGGSSYNSPLHFGNGTRLTVT.

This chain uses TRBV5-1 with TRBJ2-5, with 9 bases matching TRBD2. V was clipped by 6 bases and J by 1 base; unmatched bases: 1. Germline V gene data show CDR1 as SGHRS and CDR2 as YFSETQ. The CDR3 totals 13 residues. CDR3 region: CASKTSGQETQYF. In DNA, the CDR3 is TGCGCCAGCAAGACTAGCGGCCAAGAGACCCAGTACTTC.

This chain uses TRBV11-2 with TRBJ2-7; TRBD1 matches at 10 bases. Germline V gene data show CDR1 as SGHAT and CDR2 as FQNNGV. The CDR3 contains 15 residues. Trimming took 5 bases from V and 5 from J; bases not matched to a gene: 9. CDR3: CASSVLTGGVNEQYF. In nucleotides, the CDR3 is TGTGCCAGCAGCGTATTGACAGGGGGCGTCAACGAGCAGTACTTC. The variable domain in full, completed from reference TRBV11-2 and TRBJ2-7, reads EAGVAQSPRYKIIEKRQSVAFWCNPISGHATLYWYQQILGQGPKLLIQFQNNGVVDDSQLPKDRFSAERLKGVDSTLKIQPAKLEDSAVYLCASSVLTGGVNEQYFGPGTRLTVT.